Shown below are 21 T cell receptor beta chains from a single sample sequenced in a study of T cells in Graves' hyperthyroidism and ophthalmopathy. The TCR beta CDR3 regions underwent amplification using RNA transcripts as the source. The HTBI set primed first-round TCR CDR3 RT-PCR. Each CDR3 protein gets one entry after TCRdb re-called the multiplex PCR reads with MiXCR. In the table there are 470,000 or so distinct CDR3 sequences, around 20% of which are singletons. Sequencing was carried out using blood. These receptors were taken from a man between 18 and 29 years old with Graves' hyperthyroidism.

This rearrangement joins TRBV27 to TRBJ2-5; D could derive from TRBD1 or TRBD2 (6 bases each). The CDR3 extends over 14 amino acids. Per germline, CDR1 MNHEY and CDR2 SMNVEV (reference sequence). V was trimmed by 3 bases and J by 3 bases, leaving 11 bases between them. The CDR3 nucleotides are TGTGCCAGCAGTTTTAGGGGGGCGAAAGAGACCCAGTACTTC. This encodes CASSFRGAKETQYF.

The sample holds many counts of this clonotype. J is TRBJ2-2 and V is TRBV29-1; D is tentatively TRBD1 or TRBD2 (5 bases each). The CDR3 loop spans 15 amino acids. Germline CDR1 and CDR2: SQVTM and ANQGSEA. Deletions cut 4 bases from V and 0 bases from J, with 12 bases between. CDR3 nucleotides: TGCAGCGTTGCGAGGGACCGAACGAACACCGGGGAGCTGTTTTTT. This gives the protein CSVARDRTNTGELFF.

This clonotype appeared many times. It may be a read error: a sequence one base away is much more abundant. The chain employs TRBV12-3 or TRBV12-4 and TRBJ2-5; no reliable D call. Trimming took off 7 bases at V and 5 bases at J, with 11 bases between the two ends. The CDR3 is made up of 12 amino acids. The CDR3 is CASKVQEETQYF. CDR3 DNA sequence: TGTGCCAGCAAGGTTCAGGAGGAGACCCAGTACTTC.

This clonotype was observed many times. This chain uses TRBV20-1 with TRBJ2-2, with D unclear. Germline V CDR1 and CDR2: DFQATT, SNEGSKA (reference sequence). This CDR3 region has 12 residues. V was pared by 6 bases and J by 7 bases, with 12 bases between. CDR3 coding DNA: TGCAGTGCCCAGGCATGGGACGGGGAGCTGTTTTTT. This gives the protein CSAQAWDGELFF.

V usage is TRBV28 and J usage is TRBJ2-7; maybe TRBD1 (6 bases). CDR3 length equals 15 residues. V was pared by 5 bases and J by 0 bases, with 14 bases between. The germline CDR1 and CDR2 sequences are MDHEN and SYDVKM. The chain's CDR3 is CASSPLGGRSYEQYF. The CDR3 nucleotides read TGTGCCAGCAGTCCTTTAGGGGGTCGCTCCTACGAGCAGTACTTC. Full variable domain (missing parts from reference TRBV28 and TRBJ2-7): DVKVTQSSRYLVKRTGEKVFLECVQDMDHENMFWYRQDPGLGLRLIYFSYDVKMKEKGDIPEGYSVSREKKERFSLILESASTNQTSMYLCASSPLGGRSYEQYFGPGTRLTVT.

In nucleotides, the CDR3 is TGTGCCAGCAGCCCGCCCCCATCACAGGGGGCTGGCAATCAGCCCCAGCATTTT. Its protein product is CASSPPPSQGAGNQPQHF. This chain uses TRBV6-2 or TRBV6-3 with TRBJ1-5; 9 bases are a match to TRBD1. The CDR3 totals 18 residues. Germline lookup yields CDR1 MNHEY and CDR2 SVGEGT. After removal of 6 bases from V and 2 bases from J, the junction contained 14 bases not matched to a gene.

This clonotype was detected only once. The chain recombines TRBV18 with TRBJ1-5; the D is unclear. The CDR3 runs 15 residues. Between the trimmed V and J ends, which lost 2 bases and 5 bases, there was a span of 13 bases. Per germline, CDR1 KGHSH and CDR2 LQKENI. As DNA, the CDR3 is TGTGCCAGCTCACCAGTTTCGGGGAAGGATCAGCCCCAGCATTTT. Translated: CASSPVSGKDQPQHF.

This clonotype was counted many times. J is TRBJ1-2 and V is TRBV7-9; D gene unclear. The CDR3 consists of 14 residues. With 1 base removed from V and 4 bases from J, the gap between germline ends came to 10 bases. Germline CDR1 and CDR2: SEHNR and FQNEAQ (reference sequence). CDR3 sequence reads: CASSLVGRGYGYTF. The CDR3 region has the DNA TGTGCCAGCAGCTTAGTCGGCCGGGGCTATGGCTACACCTTC.

There are many counts of this clonotype. The rearrangement uses TRBV28 and TRBJ2-2; perhaps TRBD2 as D (5 bases). V shed 6 bases and J shed 6 bases, with 14 bases lying between them. The CDR3 is made up of 14 amino acids. Germline V lookup: CDR1 MDHEN, CDR2 SYDVKM. CDR3 region: CASSYREGAGELFF. The DNA of the CDR3 is TGTGCCAGCAGCTACCGTGAGGGTGCCGGGGAGCTGTTTTTT.

This clonotype was counted ten times or more. The rearrangement links TRBV30 to TRBJ2-7; no definite D call. The V end lost 4 bases, the J end lost 6 bases, and 10 bases lay between the germline ends. The CDR3 totals 11 residues. Germline CDR1 GTSNPN, CDR2 SVGIG (reference sequence). Here the CDR3 reads CAWTLHGEQYF. The CDR3 DNA follows: TGTGCCTGGACCCTCCACGGCGAGCAGTACTTC. The whole variable domain, remainder taken from reference TRBV30 and TRBJ2-7, is SQTIHQWPATLVQPVGSPLSLECTVEGTSNPNLYWYRQAAGRGLQLLFYSVGIGQISSEVPQNLSASRPQDRQFILSSKKLLLSDSGFYLCAWTLHGEQYFGPGTRLTVT.

The chain carries TRBV6-2 or TRBV6-3 and TRBJ2-7; TRBD1 or TRBD2 may be the D gene (5 bases each). The CDR3 is 13 residues long. Germline loops: CDR1 MNHEY, CDR2 SVGEGT. V was pared by 10 bases and J by 4 bases, with 17 bases between. The CDR3 nucleotides are TGTGCCACCCAGCGGACACTCCGTTACGAGCAGTACTTC. Protein product: CATQRTLRYEQYF.

V gene TRBV4-2 combines with J gene TRBJ2-5; D is unclear. V gave up 1 base and J gave up 1 base, with 13 bases separating them. Germline CDR1 LGHNA, CDR2 YNFKEQ. The CDR3 runs to 16 residues. Here the CDR3 DNA reads TGTGCCAGCAGCCAAGCGGTTGTAGGGTCCCAAGAGACCCAGTACTTC. Translation gives CASSQAVVGSQETQYF.

The rearrangement uses TRBV24-1 and TRBJ2-2; possible D gene TRBD1, 5 bases. The CDR3 extends over 16 amino acids. Germline assignment: CDR1 KGHDR and CDR2 SFDVKD. V was trimmed by 6 bases and J by 2 bases, leaving 15 bases between them. The DNA for the CDR3 is TGTGCCACCAGTTTGAGTGGGGCAGCCAACACCGGGGAGCTGTTTTTT. This translates into CATSLSGAANTGELFF.

There are many counts of this clonotype. The chain is built from TRBV4-1 and TRBJ1-1, with no clear D. The V gene lost 4 bases and the J gene lost 4 bases, with 10 bases spanning the gap. Germline-derived CDR1 and CDR2 are MGHRA and YSYEKL. This CDR3 is 13 amino acids long. The CDR3 is CASSLKGPTEAFF. CDR3 nucleotide sequence: TGCGCCAGCAGCCTTAAGGGTCCCACTGAAGCTTTCTTT.

In this sample, this clonotype turned up many times. The chain employs TRBV6-5 and TRBJ2-7; D remains ambiguous. The V gene's germline CDR1 is MNHEY and CDR2 SVGAGI. V gave up 2 bases and J gave up 12 bases, with 11 bases separating them. The CDR3 spans 11 residues. The CDR3 protein is CASSYVGSMYF. For the CDR3, the DNA is TGTGCCAGCAGTTACGTGGGTTCTATGTACTTC.

The table lists this clonotype with a few counts. CDR3 amino acids: CSARDTGQGGSDSPLHF. The CDR3 DNA reads as TGCAGTGCTAGAGACACTGGGCAGGGGGGATCGGATTCACCCCTCCACTTT. The chain links TRBV20-1 to TRBJ1-6; 7 nucleotides agree with TRBD1. V shed 0 bases and J 8 bases; nucleotides not matched to a gene: 13. Germline V gene lookup returns CDR1 DFQATT and CDR2 SNEGSKA (reference sequence). CDR3 length: 17 residues.

This clonotype was picked up a small number of times. The chain is built from TRBV4-3 and TRBJ1-3; D not resolved. V was cut by 0 bases and J by 3 bases, with 12 bases left in between. This CDR3 spans 16 amino acids. CDR1 is LGHNA and CDR2 is YSLEER in the germline V gene. The CDR3 spells CASSQDTDTYGNTIYF. The CDR3 DNA is TGCGCCAGCAGCCAAGACACTGACACCTATGGAAACACCATATATTTT.

At least ten counts were recorded for this clonotype. The chain uses TRBV20-1 and TRBJ2-5; TRBD2 might be the D (5 bases). The CDR3 runs 12 residues. Germline assignment: CDR1 DFQATT and CDR2 SNEGSKA (reference sequence). V was pared by 5 bases and J by 10 bases, with 17 bases between. The CDR3 spells CSAADEDEGQYF. CDR3 coding DNA: TGCAGTGCTGCCGACGAGGACGAGGGCCAGTACTTC.

This clonotype was picked up many times. The chain joins TRBV19 to TRBJ2-5; D remains ambiguous. The germline V gene has CDR1 LNHDA and CDR2 SQIVND (reference sequence). This CDR3 has 13 amino acids. Trimming left V 5 bases short and J 1 base short, with 8 bases between. CDR3 DNA sequence: TGTGCCAGTAGTTGGTCCAGCCAAGAGACCCAGTACTTC. Its translation: CASSWSSQETQYF.

Many counts were recorded for this clonotype. V is TRBV5-1 and J is TRBJ1-2; D unclear. Germline V gene data show CDR1 as SGHRS and CDR2 as YFSETQ. CDR3 length equals 14 residues. Trimming stripped 0 bases from V and 4 bases from J, with 10 bases between. The DNA of the CDR3 is TGCGCCAGCAGCTTGGAGGGCGGTCCCTATGGCTACACCTTC. It encodes CASSLEGGPYGYTF.

This clonotype showed up just a few times. This CDR3 is CASSTLRDRGLYEQYF. The DNA of the CDR3 is TGTGCCAGCAGCACACTCCGGGACAGGGGGCTCTACGAGCAGTACTTC. This rearrangement joins TRBV13 to TRBJ2-7; 12 bases map to TRBD1. CDR3 length: 16 residues. Germline values: CDR1 PRHDT, CDR2 FYEKMQ (reference sequence). The V and J ends lost 5 bases and 3 bases, in that order; junction bases with no gene match: 8.